Following are 32 T cell receptor beta chains from one sample sequenced in a study of CD8 T cells in ankylosing spondylitis. Study findings and constraints: Characteristic of ankylosing spondylitis blood, it appeared, was a TCR beta motif comprising eight highly homologous variants.

TCRdb re-derived calls from the 5' RACE reads in MiXCR, one entry per CDR3 protein. The table has approximately 540,000 distinct CDR3 sequences, about 12% seen once. Their antigens are not known. Sequenced material: blood, either unsorted or a sorted T cell fraction (not recorded which). These TCRs come from a male donor with ankylosing spondylitis.

A few counts support this clonotype. The chain uses TRBV24-1 and TRBJ2-1, with 7 bases aligning to TRBD1. J lost 0 bases, V lost 4 bases, and 5 bases had no gene match. Germline lookup yields CDR1 KGHDR and CDR2 SFDVKD. This CDR3 comprises 16 residues. The CDR3 DNA follows: TGTGCCACCAGTGACCCGGGACAGCGCTCCTACAATGAGCAGTTCTTC. Its translation is CATSDPGQRSYNEQFF.

The sample holds many counts of this clonotype. The CDR3 DNA sequence: TGTGCCAGCAGTTTTGGGGGGCAGGGAACCCAAGAGACCCAGTACTTC. Its protein is CASSFGGQGTQETQYF. This chain uses TRBV12-3 or TRBV12-4 with TRBJ2-5, with D perhaps given as TRBD1 or TRBD2 (6 bases each). The V and J ends lost 3 bases and 1 base respectively, with 15 bases between them. The CDR3 runs to 16 residues.

The rearrangement uses TRBV2 and TRBJ1-1, with 11 positions matching TRBD1. Germline V lookup: CDR1 SNHLY, CDR2 FYNNEI. V lost 7 bases to trimming and J lost 5 bases; unmatched junction nucleotides: 3. This CDR3 is 13 amino acids long. CDR3 nucleotides: TGTGCCAGCACCAGGGACAGGGGGACTGAAGCTTTCTTT. As protein: CASTRDRGTEAFF. The whole variable domain, filled in from reference TRBV2 and TRBJ1-1, reads EPEVTQTPSHQVTQMGQEVILRCVPISNHLYFYWYRQILGQKVEFLVSFYNNEISEKSEIFDDQFSVERPDGSNFTLKIRSTKLEDSAMYFCASTRDRGTEAFFGQGTRLTVV.

This clonotype was seen repeatedly, ten times or more. The rearrangement uses TRBV11-2 and TRBJ1-4; weak D call: TRBD1 (6 bases). The CDR3 consists of 16 residues. Germline values: CDR1 SGHAT, CDR2 FQNNGV. Trimming removed 5 bases from V and 4 bases from J, with 17 bases in between. CDR3 amino acids: CASSMTGQKSNEKLFF. In DNA, the CDR3 is TGTGCCAGCAGCATGACCGGACAGAAGAGTAATGAAAAACTGTTTTTT. Full variable domain (rest looked up from reference TRBV11-2 and TRBJ1-4): EAGVAQSPRYKIIEKRQSVAFWCNPISGHATLYWYQQILGQGPKLLIQFQNNGVVDDSQLPKDRFSAERLKGVDSTLKIQPAKLEDSAVYLCASSMTGQKSNEKLFFGSGTQLSVL.

Only a few counts were recorded for this clonotype. The chain employs TRBV29-1 and TRBJ2-1, with TRBD2 identical over 9 bases. V shed 7 bases and J 3 bases; nucleotides not matched to a gene: 7. The CDR3 contains 14 residues. The germline V gene encodes CDR1 SQVTM and CDR2 ANQGSEA. The CDR3 here is CSAPNSGSYNEQFF. The CDR3 DNA is TGCAGCGCCCCCAATAGCGGGAGCTACAATGAGCAGTTCTTC.

This clonotype has just a few counts. J is TRBJ2-7 and V is TRBV4-2, with 8 bases matching TRBD2. V lost 5 bases to trimming and J lost 3 bases; unmatched junction nucleotides: 3. Per the germline V gene, CDR1 is LGHNA and CDR2 is YNFKEQ. This CDR3 contains 13 residues. The CDR3 bases are TGTGCCAGCAGCGCCGGGACTAGCTACGAGCAGTACTTC. Its protein is CASSAGTSYEQYF.

This clonotype came up many times. V gene TRBV20-1 combines with J gene TRBJ2-7; 10 nucleotides align to TRBD2. J lost 2 bases, V lost 3 bases, and 7 bases had no gene match. In germline, CDR1 is DFQATT, CDR2 SNEGSKA (reference sequence). The CDR3 runs to 15 residues. CDR3 sequence (DNA): TGCAGTGCTAGTTTTCAGGGACTAGCGACCTACGAGCAGTACTTC. This gives the protein CSASFQGLATYEQYF.

The chain carries TRBV20-1 and TRBJ2-7; D unclear. Trimming shortened V by 1 base and J by 5 bases, and 15 bases separated the two germline ends. Germline assignment: CDR1 DFQATT and CDR2 SNEGSKA (reference sequence). The CDR3 contains 14 residues. CDR3 nucleotides: TGCAGTGCTAGAGGCATGGTCAGTCCCGACGAGCAGTACTTC. This codes for CSARGMVSPDEQYF.

This clonotype turned up a few times. V usage is TRBV21-1 and J usage is TRBJ2-4; TRBD1 is the table's D call, not checked against the DNA. TRBV21-1 is labeled a pseudogene. The CDR3 loop spans 18 amino acids. CDR3 DNA: TGTGCCAGCCAAGTCTCAAACAGGGGGCTTTTAGCCAAAAACATTCAGTACTTC. Translated, it gives CASQVSNRGLLAKNIQYF.

This clonotype was seen a handful of times. This chain joins TRBV7-2 and TRBJ2-7, with D uncertain. The CDR3 sequence is 13 residues long. Germline V lookup: CDR1 SGHTA, CDR2 FQGNSA. V lost 5 bases, J lost 4 bases, and 12 bases lay in between. CDR3 nucleotides: TGTGCCAGCAGCCCCCAAAACTCTTACGAGCAGTACTTC. As protein: CASSPQNSYEQYF.

The chain joins TRBV10-3 to TRBJ2-1; D not certain. Germline values: CDR1 ENHRY, CDR2 SYGVKD. Trimming pared 3 bases from V and 7 bases from J, leaving 10 bases between. The CDR3 totals 13 residues. For the CDR3, the DNA is TGTGCCATCAGTGAACACCTGGAAAATGAGCAGTTCTTC. Its translation is CAISEHLENEQFF.

The V call is TRBV2, the J call TRBJ2-3, with 13 bases fitting TRBD2. The ends lost 2 bases at V and 2 bases at J; junction bases unmatched: 13. CDR3 length equals 20 residues. Germline lookup yields CDR1 SNHLY and CDR2 FYNNEI. The CDR3 loop is CASSETPLAGGPYNTDTQYF. The CDR3 region has the DNA TGTGCCAGCAGTGAAACCCCACTAGCGGGAGGGCCGTATAACACAGATACGCAGTATTTT.

There are a few counts of this clonotype. This chain uses TRBV7-2 with TRBJ1-4, with 7 bases that match TRBD1. The CDR3 is made up of 16 amino acids. J lost 0 bases, V lost 5 bases, and 6 bases had no gene match. In germline, CDR1 is SGHTA, CDR2 FQGNSA. CDR3 sequence reads: CASSPGTVPTNEKLFF. In nucleotides, the CDR3 is TGTGCCAGCAGCCCCGGGACAGTACCAACTAATGAAAAACTGTTTTTT.

This clonotype was detected only a few times. The chain has TRBV28 and TRBJ2-7; perhaps TRBD1 as D (6 bases). The germline CDR1 and CDR2 sequences are MDHEN and SYDVKM. The CDR3 runs 18 residues. V lost 4 bases to trimming and J lost 0 bases, with 22 bases between them. The CDR3 reads CASSSFGSRDISSYEQYV. CDR3 bases: TGTGCCAGCAGTTCCTTTGGGAGCCGGGACATTAGCTCCTACGAGCAGTACGTC.

A few counts support this clonotype. At one end the junction does not follow the germline gene, possibly because of a read error. This sequence joins TRBV11-3 and TRBJ2-1, with 7 bases fitting TRBD2. Germline V gene data show CDR1 as SGHNT and CDR2 as YENEEA. CDR3 length: 14 residues. The CDR3 here is CASSLVQGGNEQFF. The CDR3, as DNA: TGTGCCAGCAGTTTAGTCCAGGGAGGGAATGAGCAGTTCTTC.

This clonotype turned up a few times. The chain joins TRBV4-2 to TRBJ2-1, with TRBD2 matching over 10 bases. Germline V lookup: CDR1 LGHNA, CDR2 YNFKEQ. J lost 8 bases, V lost 0 bases, and 10 bases had no gene match. This CDR3 contains 17 residues. In DNA, the CDR3 is TGTGCCAGCAGCCAAGAGCTTCGGCTAGCGGGAGTACATGAGCAGTTCTTC. It codes for CASSQELRLAGVHEQFF.

This clonotype was recorded a few times. The rearrangement links TRBV18 to TRBJ2-7; D is possibly TRBD1 (6 bases). In germline, CDR1 is KGHSH, CDR2 LQKENI. The CDR3 runs 13 residues. Trimming took off 6 bases at V and 7 bases at J, with 16 bases between the two ends. CDR3 in DNA: TGTGCCAGCTCTCCTTTGGGACAAGAGGAGCAGTACGTC. Translating gives CASSPLGQEEQYV.

In this sample, this clonotype turned up a few times. V and J are TRBV20-1 and TRBJ2-3; 15 positions match TRBD2. With V trimmed by 6 bases and J by 5 bases, 3 bases remained unmatched. CDR1 DFQATT and CDR2 SNEGSKA come from the germline V gene (reference sequence). There are 14 residues in the CDR3. This CDR3 is CSARTSGREDTQYF. The CDR3 DNA is TGCAGTGCCCGGACTAGCGGGAGGGAAGATACGCAGTATTTT.

V is TRBV28 and J is TRBJ1-1; a possible D gene is TRBD1 (6 bases). This CDR3 region has 14 residues. Germline lookup yields CDR1 MDHEN and CDR2 SYDVKM. Trimming stripped 3 bases from V and 6 bases from J, with 14 bases between. The CDR3: CASSFSPGVAEAFF. The CDR3 DNA reads as TGTGCCAGCAGTTTTAGTCCAGGGGTGGCTGAAGCTTTCTTT. Filled out from reference TRBV28 and TRBJ1-1, the complete variable domain reads DVKVTQSSRYLVKRTGEKVFLECVQDMDHENMFWYRQDPGLGLRLIYFSYDVKMKEKGDIPEGYSVSREKKERFSLILESASTNQTSMYLCASSFSPGVAEAFFGQGTRLTVV.

This clonotype occurred a few times. The chain couples TRBV7-2 to TRBJ2-1; TRBD2 matches at 13 bases. This CDR3 spans 16 amino acids. V gave up 5 bases and J gave up 8 bases; unmatched junction bases: 9. Germline V CDR1 and CDR2: SGHTA, FQGNSA. This chain's CDR3 is CASSPQTGLAGDEQFF. The CDR3, as DNA: TGTGCCAGCAGCCCCCAAACAGGACTAGCGGGAGATGAGCAGTTCTTC.

The chain combines TRBV21-1 with TRBJ1-2; the table's TRBD1 call for D was not verified on the DNA. TRBV21-1 is a known pseudogene. The CDR3 is made up of 15 amino acids. The CDR3 region is CASKKTGGLNYGYTF. The CDR3 nucleotides read TGTGCCAGCAAGAAAACAGGGGGCCTGAACTATGGCTACACCTTC.

V is TRBV5-1 and J is TRBJ1-1; 7 positions match TRBD1. This CDR3 has 14 amino acids. The germline CDR1 and CDR2 sequences are SGHRS and YFSETQ. With 2 bases clipped from V and 2 bases from J, the junction kept 3 bases outside the gene matches. The CDR3 DNA sequence: TGCGCCAGCAGCTTCACAGGGGATAACACTGAAGCTTTCTTT. Translation: CASSFTGDNTEAFF.

In this sample, this clonotype turned up a few times. The chain has TRBV3-1 and TRBJ1-1; TRBD1 agrees at 9 bases. Looked up from germline, CDR1 is LGHDT and CDR2 is YNNKEL (reference sequence). The CDR3 sequence is 15 residues long. The V gene end was trimmed by 5 bases and the J gene end by 5 bases; junction bases not matched to a gene: 9. The CDR3 region has the DNA TGTGCCAGCAGCGATCCGGGACAGGGAGGTACTGAAGCTTTCTTT. Encoded protein: CASSDPGQGGTEAFF.

The chain recombines TRBV20-1 with TRBJ2-3; 12 positions match TRBD2. Trimming took 5 bases from V and 3 from J; bases not matched to a gene: 12. This CDR3 has 17 amino acids. Germline V gene sequence: CDR1 DFQATT, CDR2 SNEGSKA (reference sequence). CDR3 in amino acids: CSASPTSGSLGTDTQYF. The CDR3 DNA reads as TGCAGTGCTTCCCCGACTAGCGGGAGTTTAGGGACAGATACGCAGTATTTT.

In its sample, this clonotype was seen a few times. The J gene is TRBJ1-5, the V gene TRBV24-1; TRBD1 matches at 9 bases. This CDR3 is built from 14 residues. The V segment lost 5 bases and the J segment 7 bases; nucleotides outside the gene matches: 5. Per the germline V gene, CDR1 is KGHDR and CDR2 is SFDVKD. The CDR3 region has the DNA TGTGCCACCAGTGGAGACAGGGGGGGCCAGCCCCAGCATTTT. Translating it yields CATSGDRGGQPQHF.

This clonotype was picked up a small number of times. The chain couples TRBV7-2 to TRBJ2-1; 11 nucleotides agree with TRBD2. Per germline, CDR1 SGHTA and CDR2 FQGNSA. This CDR3 has 17 residues. V shed 5 bases and J 2 bases; nucleotides not matched to a gene: 8. CDR3 amino acids: CASSDRLAGYPYNEQFF. The CDR3 nucleotides read TGTGCCAGCAGCGACCGACTAGCGGGGTACCCCTACAATGAGCAGTTCTTC.

This clonotype was seen ten or more times. This chain uses TRBV24-1 with TRBJ2-4; perhaps TRBD2 as D (6 bases). The V and J ends lost 4 bases and 1 base respectively, with 16 bases between them. The CDR3 contains 17 residues. Looked up from germline, CDR1 is KGHDR and CDR2 is SFDVKD. CDR3 coding DNA: TGTGCCACCAGTGACCCCGGGGGAGTTGGCGCCAAAAACATTCAGTACTTC. It specifies CATSDPGGVGAKNIQYF.

There are a few counts of this clonotype. The rearrangement joins TRBV14 to TRBJ2-2; 9 positions agree with TRBD1. The V gene's germline CDR1 is SGHDN and CDR2 FVKESK. The CDR3 totals 17 residues. V was clipped by 1 base and J by 4 bases; unmatched bases: 7. Here the CDR3 DNA reads TGTGCCAGCAGCCAAGGTACAGGGGGCGGCGGCACCGGGGAGCTGTTTTTT. Protein: CASSQGTGGGGTGELFF.

The chain combines TRBV27 with TRBJ2-2; D not certain. The V gene's germline CDR1 is MNHEY and CDR2 SMNVEV (reference sequence). There are 16 residues in the CDR3. The ends were cut back, 1 base at V and 0 bases at J, with 9 bases in the middle. The CDR3 reads CASSLYSRSNTGELFF. Here the CDR3 DNA reads TGTGCCAGCAGTTTATATAGCCGTTCGAACACCGGGGAGCTGTTTTTT.

The V and J genes are TRBV24-1 and TRBJ2-7, with 8 bases fitting TRBD2. The J segment lost 4 bases and the V segment lost 2 bases, leaving 12 bases of the junction unmatched. CDR3 size: 17 residues. Germline V gene sequence: CDR1 KGHDR, CDR2 SFDVKD. The CDR3 bases are TGTGCCACCAGTGATTCACCCCTAAGCGGGAGCGGTTACGAGCAGTACTTC. Its protein is CATSDSPLSGSGYEQYF.

The chain links TRBV12-5 to TRBJ1-1, with a weak D call TRBD1 (5 bases). Trimming removed 6 bases at V and 5 bases at J, with 10 bases between. The CDR3 length is 12 residues. From germline, CDR1 is LGHNT and CDR2 FRNRAP. The CDR3 nucleotides read TGTGCTAGTGGGTCTGGGGGTACTGAAGCTTTCTTT. Translating it yields CASGSGGTEAFF.

This clonotype occurred many times. This chain uses TRBV10-3 with TRBJ1-3; maybe TRBD1 (5 bases). V shed 7 bases and J shed 9 bases, with 19 bases lying between them. This CDR3 contains 14 residues. Germline V gene data show CDR1 as ENHRY and CDR2 as SYGVKD. As DNA, the CDR3 is TGTGCCATCACTCGGGACCGCCAACGGAGCACCATATATTTT. Protein sequence: CAITRDRQRSTIYF.